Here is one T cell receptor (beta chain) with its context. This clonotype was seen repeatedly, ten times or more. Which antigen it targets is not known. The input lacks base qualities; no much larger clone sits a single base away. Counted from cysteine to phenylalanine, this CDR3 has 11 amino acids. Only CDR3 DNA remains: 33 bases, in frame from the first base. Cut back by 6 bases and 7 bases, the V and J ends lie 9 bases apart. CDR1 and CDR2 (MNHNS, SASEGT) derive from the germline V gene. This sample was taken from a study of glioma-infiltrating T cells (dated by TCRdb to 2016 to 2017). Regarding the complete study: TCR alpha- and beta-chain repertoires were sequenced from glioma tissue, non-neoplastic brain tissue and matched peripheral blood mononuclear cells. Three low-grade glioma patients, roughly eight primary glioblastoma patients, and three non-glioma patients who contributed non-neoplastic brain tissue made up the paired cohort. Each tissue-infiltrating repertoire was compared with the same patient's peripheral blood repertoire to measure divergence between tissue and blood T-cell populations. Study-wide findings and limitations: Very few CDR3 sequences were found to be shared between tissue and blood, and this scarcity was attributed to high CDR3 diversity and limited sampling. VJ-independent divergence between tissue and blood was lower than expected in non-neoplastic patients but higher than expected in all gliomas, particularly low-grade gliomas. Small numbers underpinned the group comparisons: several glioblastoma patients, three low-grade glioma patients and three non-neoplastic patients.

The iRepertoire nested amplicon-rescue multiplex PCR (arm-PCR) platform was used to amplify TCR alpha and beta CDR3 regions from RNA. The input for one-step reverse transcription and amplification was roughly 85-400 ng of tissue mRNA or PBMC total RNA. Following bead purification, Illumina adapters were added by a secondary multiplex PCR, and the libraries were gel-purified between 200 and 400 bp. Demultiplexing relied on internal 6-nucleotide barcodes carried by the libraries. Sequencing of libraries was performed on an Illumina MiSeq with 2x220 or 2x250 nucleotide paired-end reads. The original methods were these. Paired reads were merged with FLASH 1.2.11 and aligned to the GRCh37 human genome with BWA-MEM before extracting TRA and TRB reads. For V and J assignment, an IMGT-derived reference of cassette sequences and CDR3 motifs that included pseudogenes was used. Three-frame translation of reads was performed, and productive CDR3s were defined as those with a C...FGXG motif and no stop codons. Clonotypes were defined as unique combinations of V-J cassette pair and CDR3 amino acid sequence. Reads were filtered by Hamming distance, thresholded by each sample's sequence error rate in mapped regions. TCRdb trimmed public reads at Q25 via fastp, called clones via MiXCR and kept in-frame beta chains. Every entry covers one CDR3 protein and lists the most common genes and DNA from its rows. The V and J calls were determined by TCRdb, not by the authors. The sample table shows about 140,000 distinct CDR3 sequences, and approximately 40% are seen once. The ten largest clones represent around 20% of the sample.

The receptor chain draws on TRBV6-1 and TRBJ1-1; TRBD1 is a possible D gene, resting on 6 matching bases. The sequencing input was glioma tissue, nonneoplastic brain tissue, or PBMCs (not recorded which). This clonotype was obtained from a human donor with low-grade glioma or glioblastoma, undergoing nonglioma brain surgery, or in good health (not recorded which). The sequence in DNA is TGTGCCAGCAGGGGACAACTTGAAGCTTTCTTT. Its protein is CASRGQLEAFF.